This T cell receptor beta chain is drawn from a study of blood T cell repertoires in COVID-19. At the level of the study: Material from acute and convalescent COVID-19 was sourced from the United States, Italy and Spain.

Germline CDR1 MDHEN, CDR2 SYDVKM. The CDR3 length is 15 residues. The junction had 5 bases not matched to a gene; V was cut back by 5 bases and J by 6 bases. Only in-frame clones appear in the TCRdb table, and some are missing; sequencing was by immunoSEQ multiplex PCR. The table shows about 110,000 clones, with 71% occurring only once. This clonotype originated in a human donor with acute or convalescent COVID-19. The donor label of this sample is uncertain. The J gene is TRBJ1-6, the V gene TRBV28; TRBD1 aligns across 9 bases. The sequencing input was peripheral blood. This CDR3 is CASSRGQGGNSPLHF. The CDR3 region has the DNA TGTGCCAGCAGTAGGGGACAGGGAGGTAATTCACCCCTCCACTTT.